The entry below gives a single T cell receptor (beta chain) sequence along with its context. Its specificity is not known. This sample is part of a study of cytomegalovirus exposure and HLA in healthy donors. Study as a whole: Researchers found that roughly 77% of almost 400 genotyped donors fell within the Caucasian-associated ancestry cluster. Study-wide points: A previous analysis found most TCR beta V segments productive roughly 87% or roughly 30% of the time. Within the data, a cluster of highly shared sequence variants was likely a sequencing artifact. TCR beta chain V- and J-gene trimming was linked, in a later analysis, to a missense variant in DCLRE1C.

In the PCR, 60 Vbeta and 13 Jbeta primers were used. Clones were sequenced by immunoSEQ multiplex PCR, and TCRdb holds only the in-frame ones, with some missing. The profile shows 70,000 or so clones, 60% to 75% of them singletons. The source of this sequence is a woman aged 60-70 years in good health and CMV-seropositive. Sequencing was carried out using PBMCs.

DNA for the CDR3: TGTGCCAGCAGAGCAGGGACAGGGAGTACCCTAGGGGCAACTAATGAAAAACTGTTTTTT. It encodes CASRAGTGSTLGATNEKLFF. The chain has TRBV2 and TRBJ1-4; 9 nucleotides line up with TRBD1. V dropped 6 bases and J dropped 0; count of bases not matched to a gene: 17. The CDR3 extends over 20 amino acids. Looked up from germline, CDR1 is SNHLY and CDR2 is FYNNEI.